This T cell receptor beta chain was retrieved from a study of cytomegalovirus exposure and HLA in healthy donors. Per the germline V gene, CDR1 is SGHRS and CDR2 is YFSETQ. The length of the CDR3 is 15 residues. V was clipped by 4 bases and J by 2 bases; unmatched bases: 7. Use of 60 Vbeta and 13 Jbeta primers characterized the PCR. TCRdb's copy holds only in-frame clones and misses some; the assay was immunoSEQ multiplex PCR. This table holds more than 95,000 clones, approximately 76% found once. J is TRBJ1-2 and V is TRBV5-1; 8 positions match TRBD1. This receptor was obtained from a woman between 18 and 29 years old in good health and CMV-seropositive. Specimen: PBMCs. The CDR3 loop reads CASSNQTGANYGYTF. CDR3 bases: TGCGCCAGCAGCAACCAGACAGGGGCGAACTATGGCTACACCTTC.